These 20 T cell receptor beta chains were sequenced from one sample in a study of OX40 agonist ivuxolimab in advanced cancers. TCRdb's table, derived via immunoSEQ multiplex PCR, lists solely in-frame clones and lacks some. The table includes more than 70,000 clones, about 90% detected once. The sequenced sample was CD4+ or CD8+ T cells sorted from blood, obtained in a trial of the OX40 agonist ivuxolimab. Receptors were obtained from an adult with an advanced solid tumor such as melanoma, head and neck, liver or kidney cancer.

CDR3 residues: CASSYYDRAFF. For the CDR3, the DNA is TGTGCCAGCAGTTACTACGACAGGGCTTTCTTT. The V and J genes are TRBV6-5 and TRBJ1-1; TRBD1 is a possible D gene (6 bases). Germline values: CDR1 MNHEY, CDR2 SVGAGI. V gave up 1 base and J gave up 11 bases, with 8 bases separating them. There are 11 residues in the CDR3.

The V and J genes are TRBV5-1 and TRBJ2-7, with D possibly TRBD1 on 7 matching bases. The V gene lost 4 bases and the J gene lost 6 bases, with 20 bases spanning the gap. This CDR3 is 15 amino acids long. The germline V gene encodes CDR1 SGHRS and CDR2 YFSETQ. CDR3 protein: CASSGRTGLGGEQYF. CDR3 sequence (DNA): TGCGCCAGCAGCGGGAGGACAGGCCTGGGGGGCGAGCAGTACTTC.

The rearrangement links TRBV27 to TRBJ1-1; D uncertain. The CDR3 is 15 residues long. Trimming took off 4 bases at V and 0 bases at J, with 12 bases between the two ends. The V gene's germline CDR1 is MNHEY and CDR2 SMNVEV (reference sequence). The CDR3, as DNA: TGTGCCAGCAGTTCCCCTGATCGGATGAACACTGAAGCTTTCTTT. This translates into CASSSPDRMNTEAFF.

This clone was seen more than once but under ten times. The chain carries TRBV2 and TRBJ1-1; D remains ambiguous. CDR1 and CDR2 (germline): SNHLY, FYNNEI. The CDR3 runs 11 residues. V was pared by 8 bases and J by 7 bases, with 11 bases between. CDR3 sequence: CASAFEVEAFF. CDR3 DNA: TGTGCCAGCGCCTTCGAGGTTGAAGCTTTCTTT.

The chain links TRBV6-1 to TRBJ1-4; D call uncertain. Germline V gene lookup returns CDR1 MNHNS and CDR2 SASEGT. V was clipped by 6 bases and J by 11 bases, with 22 bases between them. This CDR3 comprises 15 residues. The CDR3 is CASSSGGGPLGKLFF. In DNA form, the CDR3 reads TGTGCCAGCAGCTCAGGCGGCGGGCCCCTGGGGAAACTGTTTTTT.

The CDR3 is CAISAQGAQPQHF. For the CDR3, the DNA is TGTGCCATCAGTGCCCAGGGGGCTCAGCCCCAGCATTTT. The chain is built from TRBV10-3 and TRBJ1-5; 8 nucleotides agree with TRBD1. The V and J ends lost 4 bases and 6 bases, in that order; junction bases with no gene match: 2. This CDR3 is built from 13 residues. In germline, CDR1 is ENHRY, CDR2 SYGVKD.

The table lists this clone with a count of one. The chain couples TRBV6-6 to TRBJ1-3, with D uncertain. From germline, CDR1 is MNHNY and CDR2 SVGAGI (reference sequence). Trimming took 11 bases from V and 0 from J, leaving 14 bases between them. This CDR3 has 14 residues. The CDR3 nucleotides read TGTGCCTCCCGGCTGGGCTACTCTGGAAACACCATATATTTT. This translates into CASRLGYSGNTIYF.

The chain uses TRBV10-1 and TRBJ2-2; D is unclear. The CDR3 is 14 amino acids. From germline, CDR1 is WNHNN and CDR2 SYGVQD (reference sequence). Trimming removed 2 bases from V and 3 bases from J, with 7 bases in between. CDR3 sequence: CASSELLDTGELFF. The CDR3 DNA sequence: TGCGCCAGCAGTGAGCTCTTGGACACCGGGGAGCTGTTTTTT.

This clone has more than one count but fewer than ten. The chain combines TRBV29-1 with TRBJ2-1; 8 positions match TRBD2. V lost 7 bases and J lost 1; bases outside the gene matches: 9. CDR1 is SQVTM and CDR2 is ANQGSEA in the germline V gene. CDR3 length equals 15 residues. This CDR3 reads CSAASSGSSYNEQFF. The CDR3 region has the DNA TGCAGCGCCGCCTCGAGCGGGAGTTCCTACAATGAGCAGTTCTTC.

This chain connects TRBV4-2 to TRBJ1-4, with D unclear. V was shortened by 0 bases and J by 8 bases, with 7 bases between the two germline ends. The CDR3 covers 13 residues. From germline, CDR1 is LGHNA and CDR2 YNFKEQ. CDR3 in DNA: TGTGCCAGCAGCCAAGATTTGAGCGAAAAACTGTTTTTT. Its translation is CASSQDLSEKLFF.

The V and J genes are TRBV7-8 and TRBJ1-1, with D possibly TRBD1 on 6 matching bases. The CDR3 runs 15 residues. Trimming stripped 1 base from V and 4 bases from J, with 13 bases between. Germline lookup yields CDR1 SGHVS and CDR2 FQNEAQ. This CDR3 is CASSLVPGAGTEAFF. In DNA form, the CDR3 reads TGTGCCAGCAGCTTAGTTCCGGGGGCGGGCACTGAAGCTTTCTTT.

This clone was seen more than once but under ten times. This sequence joins TRBV15 and TRBJ2-1; 8 bases align to TRBD1. The length of the CDR3 is 16 residues. CDR1 and CDR2 (germline): LNHNV, YYDKDF (reference sequence). The ends lost 1 base at V and 4 bases at J; junction bases unmatched: 6. Here the CDR3 DNA reads TGTGCCACCAGCAGAGCCCGGGACAGGAGGTACAATGAGCAGTTCTTC. This encodes CATSRARDRRYNEQFF.

The chain carries TRBV13 and TRBJ2-6; D uncertain. The V and J ends lost 2 bases and 0 bases respectively, with 11 bases between them. The CDR3 runs to 17 residues. Germline CDR1 reads PRHDT; CDR2 reads FYEKMQ (reference sequence). The CDR3 DNA sequence: TGTGCCAGCAGCTTACCCGGCAGAGGCTCTGGGGCCAACGTCCTGACTTTC. It translates to CASSLPGRGSGANVLTF.

The chain joins TRBV30 to TRBJ1-3, with D unclear. This CDR3 is built from 13 residues. Germline CDR1 and CDR2: GTSNPN and SVGIG (reference sequence). Deletions cut 6 bases from V and 4 bases from J, with 13 bases between. CDR3 in amino acids: CACSSGFGNTIYF. The CDR3 DNA follows: TGTGCCTGCTCATCAGGATTCGGAAACACCATATATTTT.

The chain employs TRBV27 and TRBJ2-3; 10 bases are a match to TRBD2. Germline V CDR1 and CDR2: MNHEY, SMNVEV (reference sequence). This CDR3 is 13 amino acids long. Germline trimming cut 5 bases from V and 6 bases from J; bases unmatched to any gene: 2. CDR3 loop: CASSLAGVDTQYF. In DNA form, the CDR3 reads TGTGCCAGCAGTCTAGCGGGAGTTGATACGCAGTATTTT.

J is TRBJ1-1 and V is TRBV6-6; possible D gene TRBD1, 5 bases. Germline V gives CDR1 MNHNY, CDR2 SVGAGI (reference sequence). V lost 7 bases and J lost 1, with 13 bases in between. This CDR3 region has 14 residues. The CDR3 sequence: CASTDGGTNTEAFF. Here the CDR3 DNA reads TGTGCCAGCACTGATGGGGGAACGAACACTGAAGCTTTCTTT.

This rearrangement joins TRBV5-1 to TRBJ1-1; a possible D gene is TRBD1 (5 bases). The V gene's germline CDR1 is SGHRS and CDR2 YFSETQ. CDR3 length: 14 residues. V lost 2 bases and J 5 bases, leaving 13 bases between the germline ends. CDR3 amino acids: CASSFQGPGTEAFF. CDR3 DNA: TGCGCCAGCAGCTTCCAGGGCCCGGGAACTGAAGCTTTCTTT.

The genes are TRBV10-3 and TRBJ2-3, with TRBD2 matching over 7 bases. Per the germline V gene, CDR1 is ENHRY and CDR2 is SYGVKD. V was clipped by 3 bases and J by 0 bases; unmatched bases: 12. This CDR3 has 18 residues. The CDR3 sequence is CAISETAGVGTSTDTQYF. Here the CDR3 DNA reads TGTGCCATCAGTGAAACGGCGGGGGTCGGGACTAGCACAGATACGCAGTATTTT.

This chain joins TRBV14 and TRBJ1-1; 10 bases match TRBD1. Trimming cost V 4 bases and J 0 bases; bases outside gene matches: 5. Germline CDR1 is SGHDN and CDR2 is FVKESK. This CDR3 has 16 amino acids. The CDR3 coding sequence is TGTGCCAGCAGCCGAGACAGGGGGCAGATGAACACTGAAGCTTTCTTT. Its protein product is CASSRDRGQMNTEAFF.

With respect to this clone: The same CDR3 arises from other DNA sequences in this sample as well. V and J are TRBV5-1 and TRBJ1-6; 9 positions match TRBD1. Looked up from germline, CDR1 is SGHRS and CDR2 is YFSETQ. The CDR3 extends over 15 amino acids. After removal of 3 bases from V and 7 bases from J, the junction contained 5 bases not matched to a gene. Here the CDR3 reads CASSSGQGLNSPLHF. In DNA, the CDR3 is TGCGCCAGCAGCTCCGGACAGGGGTTGAATTCACCCCTCCACTTT.